These 26 T cell receptor beta chains came from one sample sequenced in a study of molecular identifiers for immune sequencing clone quantification. One entry per CDR3 protein results from TCRdb running MiXCR on the PCR reads. Of 79,000 or so distinct CDR3 sequences listed, approximately 25% are singletons. Sequenced sample: naive CD8+ T cells from blood, with Jurkat cell RNA spiked in. Subset noted: FACS-sorted CD8+CD4-CCR7+CD45RA+ naive T cells. The origin of the receptors is a human donor in good health. Some libraries in this study had Jurkat cell RNA spiked in.

For this clonotype: This clone may be a read error of a much larger clone one base away. The rearrangement links TRBV21-1 to TRBJ2-2; the table's TRBD2 call for D was not verified on the DNA. TRBV21-1 is labeled a pseudogene. The CDR3 is made up of 17 amino acids. The CDR3 reads CASCKEEARSHTGELFF. The CDR3 DNA reads TGTGCCAGCTGCAAGGAGGAGGCCAGGAGCCACACCGGGGAGCTGTTTTTT.

Remarks on this clonotype: The junction shows a germline mismatch at one end, possibly a read error. The chain is built from TRBV12-3 or TRBV12-4 and TRBJ1-1; D gene uncertain. The CDR3 has 12 amino acids. Here the CDR3 DNA reads TGTGCCAACAGCCCCGCAAGCGCTGAAACTTTCTTT. Translated, it gives CANSPASAETFF.

The sample holds many counts of this clonotype. The chain carries TRBV29-1 and TRBJ2-1, with D unclear. The V end was cut by 7 bases, the J end by 8 bases, with 15 bases between. The CDR3 is 12 residues long. Germline V gene data show CDR1 as SQVTM and CDR2 as ANQGSEA. The CDR3 sequence is CSGTRGVDEQFF. The CDR3 DNA sequence: TGCAGCGGGACCCGCGGAGTAGATGAGCAGTTCTTC.

This clonotype was recorded at least ten times. The chain links TRBV7-3 to TRBJ2-7; 11 bases fit TRBD2. Germline values: CDR1 SGHTA, CDR2 FQGTGA. With 5 bases clipped from V and 3 bases from J, the junction kept 9 bases outside the gene matches. The CDR3 is made up of 16 amino acids. CDR3 bases: TGTGCCAGCAGCCCAGGACTAGCGGGTAACAACTACGAGCAGTACTTC. Its translation is CASSPGLAGNNYEQYF.

As to this clonotype: This clone may be a read error of a much larger clone one base away. The J gene is TRBJ1-1, the V gene TRBV7-6; no definite D call. Between the trimmed V and J ends, which lost 4 bases and 1 base, there was a span of 19 bases. Per germline, CDR1 SGHVS and CDR2 FNYEAQ. The CDR3 length is 17 residues. The chain's CDR3 is CASSSGVVILRNTEAFF. The CDR3 DNA reads TGTGCCAGCAGCTCGGGCGTCGTAATTCTCAGGAACACTGAAGCTTTCTTT.

This clonotype was seen a few times. CDR3 loop: CASSQDGYGYTF. In DNA form, the CDR3 reads TGTGCCAGCAGCCAAGACGGCTATGGCTACACCTTC. The V and J genes are TRBV7-9 and TRBJ1-2, with no clear D. The CDR3 covers 12 residues. Germline V gene lookup returns CDR1 SEHNR and CDR2 FQNEAQ (reference sequence). Trimming took off 5 bases at V and 4 bases at J, with 8 bases between the two ends.

This clonotype was seen a few times. The V gene is TRBV3-1, the J gene TRBJ2-7, with TRBD2 identical over 8 bases. The CDR3 loop spans 14 amino acids. With V trimmed by 4 bases and J by 4 bases, 6 bases remained unmatched. The germline V gene has CDR1 LGHDT and CDR2 YNNKEL (reference sequence). The CDR3 nucleotides are TGTGCCAGCAGCCCCACTAGCGGACTGTACGAGCAGTACTTC. Protein: CASSPTSGLYEQYF.

The chain has TRBV6-2 or TRBV6-3 and TRBJ2-2; 9 bases align to TRBD1. Looked up from germline, CDR1 is MNHEY and CDR2 is SVGEGT. The ends lost 0 bases at V and 5 bases at J; junction bases unmatched: 10. The CDR3 spans 18 residues. CDR3 sequence reads: CASSYSRWGQGFTGELFF. The CDR3 DNA reads TGTGCCAGCAGTTACTCGAGATGGGGACAGGGATTTACCGGGGAGCTGTTTTTT.

This clonotype came up many times. The chain has TRBV29-1 and TRBJ2-7; 9 bases match TRBD2. V shed 0 bases and J 4 bases; nucleotides not matched to a gene: 7. There are 15 residues in the CDR3. In germline, CDR1 is SQVTM, CDR2 ANQGSEA. This CDR3 reads CSVEEGSGRWYEQYF. The CDR3 nucleotides read TGCAGCGTTGAAGAAGGTAGCGGGAGATGGTACGAGCAGTACTTC.

This clonotype was recorded at least ten times. This chain connects TRBV24-1 to TRBJ2-3; D perhaps matches TRBD1 (6 bases). Germline V gene data show CDR1 as KGHDR and CDR2 as SFDVKD. This CDR3 is built from 17 residues. The V gene lost 1 base and the J gene lost 0 bases, with 13 bases spanning the gap. Here the CDR3 DNA reads TGTGCCACCAGTGATTTAGGACAGTTAGCTAGCACAGATACGCAGTATTTT. Protein sequence: CATSDLGQLASTDTQYF.

The gene calls are TRBV7-9 and TRBJ2-2, with D maybe TRBD2 (6 bases). This CDR3 has 15 residues. Germline values: CDR1 SEHNR, CDR2 FQNEAQ (reference sequence). V was trimmed by 5 bases and J by 4 bases, leaving 14 bases between them. CDR3 DNA sequence: TGTGCCAGCAGCAGGGAGTCCGGGGGCACCGGGGAGCTGTTTTTT. Its translation is CASSRESGGTGELFF.

Regarding this clonotype: It is likely a read error, because the conserved phenylalanine at the end of the CDR3 is missing. The chain combines TRBV9 with TRBJ1-1; D might be TRBD1 (5 bases). Trimming stripped 3 bases from V and 5 bases from J, with 11 bases between. This CDR3 region has 13 residues. Germline lookup yields CDR1 SGDLS and CDR2 YYNGEE. CDR3 in DNA: TGTGCCAGCAGCGGGGGGGGGAATACTGAAGCTTTCTCT. Its protein is CASSGGGNTEAFS.

J is TRBJ2-4 and V is TRBV6-6; tentative D call: TRBD1 (6 bases). The CDR3 runs 14 residues. V was clipped by 2 bases and J by 2 bases, with 7 bases between them. Germline assignment: CDR1 MNHNY and CDR2 SVGAGI (reference sequence). In nucleotides, the CDR3 is TGTGCCAGCAGTTACAGGGGGTCCAAAAACATTCAGTACTTC. Translation gives CASSYRGSKNIQYF.

In its sample, this clonotype was seen many times. V gene TRBV29-1 combines with J gene TRBJ2-7; D is perhaps TRBD2 (6 bases). The V gene lost 5 bases and the J gene lost 6 bases, with 20 bases spanning the gap. CDR3 length: 14 residues. Germline CDR1 and CDR2: SQVTM and ANQGSEA. CDR3 DNA: TGCAGCGTTTTAGAGGGTAGCGGTTCGGCCGAGCAGTACTTC. It encodes CSVLEGSGSAEQYF.

J is TRBJ2-5 and V is TRBV6-2 or TRBV6-3; D not certain. CDR3 length: 12 residues. The germline gives CDR1 MNHEY, CDR2 SVGEGT. Deletions cut 0 bases from V and 5 bases from J, with 4 bases between. The CDR3 loop reads CASSYSWETQYF. DNA of the CDR3: TGTGCCAGCAGTTACTCGTGGGAGACCCAGTACTTC.

The chain is built from TRBV7-9 and TRBJ2-5; tentative D call: TRBD2 (6 bases). V lost 2 bases and J lost 9, with 13 bases in between. The CDR3 has 13 amino acids. Germline V gives CDR1 SEHNR, CDR2 FQNEAQ (reference sequence). This chain's CDR3 is CASSLSGVEPQYF. The CDR3 DNA reads as TGTGCCAGCAGCTTATCGGGAGTGGAGCCCCAGTACTTC. The full variable domain, its missing parts supplied by reference TRBV7-9 and TRBJ2-5, is DTGVSQNPRHKITKRGQNVTFRCDPISEHNRLYWYRQTLGQGPEFLTYFQNEAQLEKSRLLSDRFSAERPKGSFSTLEIQRTEQGDSAMYLCASSLSGVEPQYFGPGTRLLVL.

This clonotype was recorded many times. This sequence joins TRBV10-3 and TRBJ1-1, with TRBD1 as a possible D gene (6 bases). V gave up 3 bases and J gave up 0 bases, with 11 bases separating them. Germline V gene lookup returns CDR1 ENHRY and CDR2 SYGVKD. The CDR3 length is 15 residues. The CDR3 region has the DNA TGTGCCATCAGTGATACCGGACAGCTGAACACTGAAGCTTTCTTT. Amino acid sequence: CAISDTGQLNTEAFF.

This clonotype appeared many times. The V gene is TRBV13, the J gene TRBJ2-7; 9 nucleotides line up with TRBD1. Trimming took 8 bases from V and 4 from J; bases not matched to a gene: 6. The CDR3 contains 13 residues. Per the germline V gene, CDR1 is PRHDT and CDR2 is FYEKMQ (reference sequence). The CDR3 loop is CASRGTGRYEQYF. CDR3 bases: TGTGCCAGCCGGGGGACAGGGAGGTACGAGCAGTACTTC. Drawing the rest from reference TRBV13 and TRBJ2-7, the complete variable domain is AAGVIQSPRHLIKEKRETATLKCYPIPRHDTVYWYQQGPGQDPQFLISFYEKMQSDKGSIPDRFSAQQFSDYHSELNMSSLELGDSALYFCASRGTGRYEQYFGPGTRLTVT.

Notes on this clonotype: This sequence may be a read error, since a much larger clone differs from it by one base. This chain connects TRBV6-2 or TRBV6-3 to TRBJ2-1, with D perhaps matching TRBD1 (6 bases). The CDR3 runs to 13 residues. Germline V gives CDR1 MNHEY, CDR2 SVGEGT. V was trimmed by 1 base and J by 9 bases, leaving 10 bases between them. DNA for the CDR3: TGTGCCAGCAGTTACTGGGACAACAGTGAGCAGTTCTTC. Its translation is CASSYWDNSEQFF.

This rearrangement joins TRBV28 to TRBJ2-1, with TRBD1 matching 8 bases. From germline, CDR1 is MDHEN and CDR2 SYDVKM. The V and J ends lost 5 bases and 6 bases, in that order; junction bases with no gene match: 12. CDR3 length: 16 residues. CDR3 sequence reads: CASSPPRDRSLNEQFF. Here the CDR3 DNA reads TGTGCCAGCAGTCCTCCCCGGGACAGGAGCCTCAATGAGCAGTTCTTC.

In its sample, this clonotype was seen many times. The gene calls are TRBV7-9 and TRBJ1-1, with 10 bases identical to TRBD1. The V and J ends lost 4 bases and 2 bases, in that order; junction bases with no gene match: 16. Germline lookup yields CDR1 SEHNR and CDR2 FQNEAQ (reference sequence). There are 19 residues in the CDR3. The DNA for the CDR3 is TGTGCCAGCAGCTCCATTCCGGGACAGGGGTCCGGGATCAACACTGAAGCTTTCTTT. Translating gives CASSSIPGQGSGINTEAFF.

On this clonotype itself: A much larger clone sits a single nucleotide away, making a read error possible. The CDR3 ends on some other residue instead of the conserved phenylalanine or tryptophan, so this is likely a read error. V gene TRBV7-9 combines with J gene TRBJ2-7, with TRBD2 matching 13 bases. The CDR3 totals 17 residues. In germline, CDR1 is SEHNR, CDR2 FQNEAQ (reference sequence). Trimming took 8 bases from V and 2 from J; bases not matched to a gene: 12. CDR3 protein: CASQRRLAGGRTYEQYY. CDR3 in DNA: TGTGCCAGCCAGAGGAGACTAGCGGGGGGCCGCACCTACGAGCAGTACTAC.

A few counts support this clonotype. The chain has TRBV27 and TRBJ2-3; TRBD2 is a possible D gene (7 bases). CDR3 length equals 16 residues. Germline V CDR1 and CDR2: MNHEY, SMNVEV (reference sequence). V was trimmed by 5 bases and J by 1 base, leaving 16 bases between them. In DNA, the CDR3 is TGTGCCAGCAGTCCGGTGGCGGGGGCTGGCACAGATACGCAGTATTTT. As protein: CASSPVAGAGTDTQYF.

This clonotype was observed a few times. This chain connects TRBV3-1 to TRBJ2-3; 9 nucleotides align to TRBD2. CDR3 length: 18 residues. Trimming took 2 bases from V and 6 from J; bases not matched to a gene: 15. Per the germline V gene, CDR1 is LGHDT and CDR2 is YNNKEL (reference sequence). The CDR3 region has the DNA TGTGCCAGCAGCCAAATTGGCCTGGCGGGAGGGCCGGTGGATACGCAGTATTTT. Its protein is CASSQIGLAGGPVDTQYF.

This clonotype has at least ten counts. The genes are TRBV14 and TRBJ1-1; a possible D gene is TRBD1 (5 bases). This CDR3 is 12 amino acids long. V shed 8 bases and J shed 7 bases, with 14 bases lying between them. CDR1 is SGHDN, CDR2 FVKESK, per germline. The CDR3 DNA sequence: TGTGCCAGCTACCGGGGGAGCGGTGAAGCTTTCTTT. Translated, it gives CASYRGSGEAFF.

This clonotype was picked up one time. A much larger clonotype is one base distant, so this may be a read error. This rearrangement joins TRBV20-1 to TRBJ2-7; 7 bases fit TRBD2. The germline V gene encodes CDR1 DFQATT and CDR2 SNEGSKA (reference sequence). Germline trimming cut 2 bases from V and 2 bases from J; bases unmatched to any gene: 3. The CDR3 is 13 amino acids. CDR3 nucleotide sequence: TGCAGTGCTAGACTAGCGGAGACCTACGAGCAGTACTTC. Translation: CSARLAETYEQYF.